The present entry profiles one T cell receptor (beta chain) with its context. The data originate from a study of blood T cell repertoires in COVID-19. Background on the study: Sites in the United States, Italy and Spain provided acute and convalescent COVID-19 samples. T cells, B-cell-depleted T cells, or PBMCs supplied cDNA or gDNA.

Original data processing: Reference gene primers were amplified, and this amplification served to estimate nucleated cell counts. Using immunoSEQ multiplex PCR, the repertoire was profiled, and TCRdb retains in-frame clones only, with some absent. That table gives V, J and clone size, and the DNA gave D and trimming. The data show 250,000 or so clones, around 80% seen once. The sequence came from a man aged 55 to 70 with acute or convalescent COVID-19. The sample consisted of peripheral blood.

The CDR3 loop reads CASSEALFVDRGYEQYF. CDR3 sequence (DNA): TGTGCCAGCAGTGAAGCGCTCTTCGTGGACAGGGGCTACGAGCAGTACTTC. The V call is TRBV2, the J call TRBJ2-7; 9 bases fit TRBD1. Losses at the gene ends were 0 bases for V and 3 bases for J; bases not matched to a gene: 9. From germline, CDR1 is SNHLY and CDR2 FYNNEI. The CDR3 has 17 amino acids.